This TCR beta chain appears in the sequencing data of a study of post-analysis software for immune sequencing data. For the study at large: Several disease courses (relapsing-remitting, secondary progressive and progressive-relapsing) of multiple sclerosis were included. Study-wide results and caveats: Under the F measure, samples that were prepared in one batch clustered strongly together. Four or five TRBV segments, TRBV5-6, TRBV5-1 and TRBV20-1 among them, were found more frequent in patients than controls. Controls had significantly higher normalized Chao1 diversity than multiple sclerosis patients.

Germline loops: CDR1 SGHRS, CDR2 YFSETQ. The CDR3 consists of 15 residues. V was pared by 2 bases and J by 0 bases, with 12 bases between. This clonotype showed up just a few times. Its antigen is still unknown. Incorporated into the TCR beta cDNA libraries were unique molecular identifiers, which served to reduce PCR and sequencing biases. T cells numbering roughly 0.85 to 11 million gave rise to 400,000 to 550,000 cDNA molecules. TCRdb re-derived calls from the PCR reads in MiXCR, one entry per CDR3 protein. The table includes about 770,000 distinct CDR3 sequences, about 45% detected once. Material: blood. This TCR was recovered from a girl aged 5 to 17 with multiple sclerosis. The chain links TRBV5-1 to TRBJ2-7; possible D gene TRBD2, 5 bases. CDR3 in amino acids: CASSLSPGDSYEQYF. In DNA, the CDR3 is TGCGCCAGCAGCTTAAGTCCCGGGGACTCCTACGAGCAGTACTTC.